These T cell receptor beta chains were read from a single sample in a study of blood T cell repertoires in COVID-19. Some clones are missing from TCRdb's copy, which holds only in-frame ones; the method was immunoSEQ multiplex PCR. The repertoire holds roughly 81,000 clones, approximately 91% seen once, with 9.5% to 15% in the top ten. The sequencing input was peripheral blood. The source is a man aged 65 to 85 with active or convalescent COVID-19. CDR3s include the opening cysteine and the closing phenylalanine or tryptophan.

j_gene: TRBJ2-3
v_gene: TRBV4-1
CDR3aa: CASSQDRASSQYF

j_gene: TRBJ1-1
v_gene: TRBV2
CDR3aa: CASILRQAEAFF

j_gene: TRBJ2-7
v_gene: TRBV18
CDR3aa: CASSPLSQGAGEQYF

j_gene: TRBJ1-2
v_gene: TRBV6-2/TRBV6-3
CDR3aa: CASSPGQGFTNYGYTF

j_gene: TRBJ1-1
v_gene: TRBV6-2/TRBV6-3
CDR3aa: CASSYRDDTEAFF

j_gene: TRBJ2-7
v_gene: TRBV18
CDR3aa: CASSPYGTGGSYEQYF

j_gene: TRBJ2-7
v_gene: TRBV4-1
CDR3aa: CASSQRQGYEQYF

j_gene: TRBJ1-6
v_gene: TRBV4-1
CDR3aa: CASSQFSTPNRASPLHF

j_gene: TRBJ1-2
v_gene: TRBV5-1
CDR3aa: CASSVGQGNYGYTF

j_gene: TRBJ2-3
v_gene: TRBV5-4
CDR3aa: CASMRSGREADTQYF

j_gene: TRBJ1-6
v_gene: TRBV7-2
CDR3aa: CASSLAGTGNNSPLHF

j_gene: TRBJ2-1
v_gene: TRBV5-1
CDR3aa: CASSLLAGANNEQFF

j_gene: TRBJ1-2
v_gene: TRBV18
CDR3aa: CASSPPSTAYGYTF

j_gene: TRBJ1-6
v_gene: TRBV15
CDR3aa: CATSRDRQGGSSPLHF

j_gene: TRBJ1-2
v_gene: TRBV29-1
CDR3aa: CSVPEGAIYGYTF

j_gene: TRBJ2-2
v_gene: TRBV2
CDR3aa: CASSPQIGAGELFF

j_gene: TRBJ1-1
v_gene: TRBV5-5
CDR3aa: CASSLAGDTEAFF

j_gene: TRBJ2-7
v_gene: TRBV4-1
CDR3aa: CASSERGNSAAYEQYF

j_gene: TRBJ1-2
v_gene: TRBV18
CDR3aa: CASSPSGTGGRDGGYTF

j_gene: TRBJ1-4
v_gene: TRBV6-6
CDR3aa: CASSRDRDEKLFF

j_gene: TRBJ1-1
v_gene: TRBV7-6
CDR3aa: CASSRAGNTEAFF

j_gene: TRBJ1-2
v_gene: TRBV6-5
CDR3aa: CASSSEGQAYYGYTF

j_gene: TRBJ1-1
v_gene: TRBV11-2
CDR3aa: CASSLTARVRDSNTEAFF

j_gene: TRBJ1-4
v_gene: TRBV28
CDR3aa: CASRNGGGNEKLFF

j_gene: TRBJ1-5
v_gene: TRBV19
CDR3aa: CASSIVSTGPRNSNQPQHF

j_gene: TRBJ2-2
v_gene: TRBV15
CDR3aa: CATSGRIKGGPGELFF

j_gene: TRBJ1-5
v_gene: TRBV20-1
CDR3aa: CSASPGNSNQPQHF

j_gene: TRBJ1-1
v_gene: TRBV5-1
CDR3aa: CASSSWVTQGDTEAFF

j_gene: TRBJ1-2
v_gene: TRBV5-3
CDR3aa: CARSPWTGAYGYTF

j_gene: TRBJ1-5
v_gene: TRBV6-5
CDR3aa: CASREGKVGGQPQHF

j_gene: TRBJ2-2
v_gene: TRBV7-2
CDR3aa: CASSSTGDPGELFF

j_gene: TRBJ1-2
v_gene: TRBV6-5
CDR3aa: CASSYSTGVLYTF

j_gene: TRBJ2-6
v_gene: TRBV5-8
CDR3aa: CASSSDSEGANVLTF

j_gene: TRBJ1-2
v_gene: TRBV5-1
CDR3aa: CASSLNGAGYTF

j_gene: TRBJ1-1
v_gene: TRBV6-5
CDR3aa: CASSYPGVINTEAFF

j_gene: TRBJ1-5
v_gene: TRBV2
CDR3aa: CASSLTGIYSNQPQHF

j_gene: TRBJ1-5
v_gene: TRBV6-1
CDR3aa: CASSELTGLNQPQHF

j_gene: TRBJ1-1
v_gene: TRBV2
CDR3aa: CASRPTQAMNTEAFF

j_gene: TRBJ2-5
v_gene: TRBV3-1/TRBV3-2
CDR3aa: CASSQGGDRVGQYF

j_gene: TRBJ1-5
v_gene: TRBV5-1
CDR3aa: CASSLAAGDQPQHF

j_gene: TRBJ1-6
v_gene: TRBV9
CDR3aa: CASSEQGIGSPLHF